Here is one T cell receptor beta chain with its context. Germline V gives CDR1 LGHNA, CDR2 YNFKEQ. The CDR3 extends over 15 amino acids. V shed 2 bases and J 8 bases; nucleotides not matched to a gene: 8. Profiling relied on immunoSEQ multiplex PCR, and the TCRdb table lists in-frame clones only, not all of them. This table has 25,000 to 30,000 clones, 65% to 85% appearing once. This entry belongs to a study of lymphopenia after photon versus proton radiotherapy. The sequence came from a man between 45 and 60 years old with gastric cancer. The specimen was peripheral blood, collected from a patient treated with photon-based radiotherapy. The gene calls are TRBV4-2 and TRBJ1-4, with 7 bases fitting TRBD1. Here the CDR3 DNA reads TGTGCCAGCAGCCAAAACGACAGGGAATACGAAAAACTGTTTTTT. Translating it yields CASSQNDREYEKLFF.